Listed here are 3 T cell receptor beta chains from one sample, sequenced in a study of CXCR4 blockade with PD-1 therapy in pancreatic cancer. TCRdb's table, derived via immunoSEQ multiplex PCR, lists solely in-frame clones and lacks some. Of roughly 18,000 clones in the sample, over 55% were seen once. The sequencing sample was made of tumor tissue. The receptors were gathered from a human donor with pancreatic ductal adenocarcinoma.

CDR3 residues: CGGADGRDGETQYF. The CDR3 nucleotides are TGTGGAGGGGCGGACGGGAGAGATGGGGAGACCCAGTACTTC. J is TRBJ2-5 and V is TRBV12-2; whether TRBD2, the table's D call, matches the DNA was not checked. TRBV12-2 has pseudogene status. The CDR3 extends over 14 amino acids.

The CDR3 is CSVGDGGRHRDEQYF. Here the CDR3 DNA reads TGCAGCGTTGGGGACGGGGGTCGCCACCGGGACGAGCAGTACTTC. The chain recombines TRBV29-1 with TRBJ2-7; tentatively, D is TRBD2 (6 bases). CDR3 length equals 15 residues. V dropped 4 bases and J dropped 5 bases, with 21 bases sitting between them. CDR1 is SQVTM, CDR2 ANQGSEA, per germline.

V and J are TRBV29-1 and TRBJ2-1; D is unclear. Trimming stripped 8 bases from V and 2 bases from J, with 16 bases between. CDR3 length: 14 residues. Germline loops: CDR1 SQVTM, CDR2 ANQGSEA. As DNA, the CDR3 is TGCAGCTCCTACCGGCGGTCGACCTACAATGAGCAGTTCTTC. This codes for CSSYRRSTYNEQFF.